This T cell receptor beta chain is drawn from a study of OX40 agonist ivuxolimab in advanced cancers. Study-level information: Each patient was given ivuxolimab into a vein every 2 weeks, at 0.01 to 10 mg/kg. A diagnosis of hepatocellular carcinoma, melanoma, renal cell or head and neck cancer was present in dose-escalation patients.

TCRdb keeps only in-frame clones here, not all; method: immunoSEQ multiplex PCR. The sample has tens of thousands of clones, approximately 86% seen once. Trimming pared 5 bases from V and 4 bases from J, leaving 21 bases between. Germline CDR1 reads SGHAT; CDR2 reads FQNNGV. The CDR3 consists of 16 residues. Concerning this clone itself: What it recognizes is unknown.

Systemic immunosuppression or autoimmune disease history was grounds to exclude patients. Overall study findings and caveats: Partial responders dosed at 0.1-3.0 mg/kg displayed clonal expansion ranking among the lowest.

This chain links TRBV11-2 with TRBJ2-7, with a weak D call TRBD1 (7 bases). The sequence was obtained from an adult with an advanced solid tumor such as melanoma, head and neck, liver or kidney cancer. The specimen comprised CD4+ or CD8+ T cells sorted from blood, sampled in a trial of the OX40 agonist ivuxolimab. The CDR3 sequence: CASSPRGTANWYEQYF. The CDR3 DNA sequence: TGTGCCAGCAGCCCTCGGGGGACAGCAAATTGGTACGAGCAGTACTTC. The variable domain in full, with the rest retrieved from reference TRBV11-2 and TRBJ2-7, is EAGVAQSPRYKIIEKRQSVAFWCNPISGHATLYWYQQILGQGPKLLIQFQNNGVVDDSQLPKDRFSAERLKGVDSTLKIQPAKLEDSAVYLCASSPRGTANWYEQYFGPGTRLTVT.